Following are 28 T cell receptor beta chains from one sample sequenced in a study of CD8 T cells in ankylosing spondylitis. MiXCR was run by TCRdb on the 5' RACE reads, yielding one entry per CDR3 protein. In the table there are hundreds of thousands of distinct CDR3 sequences, less than 25% of which are singletons. The sequencing sample was made of blood, either unsorted or a sorted T cell fraction (not recorded which). These receptor sequences come from a female donor with ankylosing spondylitis or in good health (not recorded which).

J is TRBJ2-7 and V is TRBV7-8; 13 nucleotides agree with TRBD2. The CDR3 is 14 amino acids. The V gene end was trimmed by 2 bases and the J gene end by 9 bases; junction bases not matched to a gene: 4. CDR1 is SGHVS and CDR2 is FQNEAQ in the germline V gene. CDR3 residues: CASSLTLAGGLQYF. CDR3 sequence (DNA): TGTGCCAGCAGCTTAACACTAGCGGGAGGGTTGCAGTACTTC.

This clonotype turned up a few times. V usage is TRBV6-2 or TRBV6-3 and J usage is TRBJ2-5; weak D call: TRBD2 (6 bases). V was shortened by 9 bases and J by 2 bases, with 16 bases between the two germline ends. This CDR3 contains 14 residues. Germline assignment: CDR1 MNHEY and CDR2 SVGEGT. CDR3 sequence reads: CASRAAGAQETQYF. The CDR3 DNA follows: TGTGCCAGTAGAGCAGCGGGTGCACAAGAGACCCAGTACTTC.

This clonotype was seen more than once but under ten times. The chain employs TRBV7-9 and TRBJ1-4, with 7 bases fitting TRBD1. From germline, CDR1 is SEHNR and CDR2 FQNEAQ (reference sequence). Losses at the gene ends were 1 base for V and 6 bases for J; bases not matched to a gene: 2. The CDR3 runs to 14 residues. The CDR3 DNA reads TGTGCCAGCAGCTTAGAGACAGGGTATGAAAAACTGTTTTTT. Encoded protein: CASSLETGYEKLFF.

The CDR3 loop is CAVRPTFGGYTF. The CDR3 DNA reads as TGTGCGGTAAGGCCGACCTTCGGCGGCTACACCTTC. The V call is TRBV7-2, the J call TRBJ1-2; no firm D call. The germline CDR1 and CDR2 sequences are SGHTA and FQGNSA. This CDR3 has 12 residues. Full variable domain (remainder filled in from reference TRBV7-2 and TRBJ1-2): GAGVSQSPSNKVTEKGKDVELRCDPISGHTALYWYRQSLGQGLEFLIYFQGNSAPDKSGLPSDRFSAERTGGSVSTLTIQRTQQEDSAVYLCAVRPTFGGYTFGSGTRLTVV.

In this sample, this clonotype turned up a few times. This chain uses TRBV6-5 with TRBJ1-4, with D uncertain. Germline CDR1 and CDR2: MNHEY and SVGAGI. The V and J ends lost 0 bases and 3 bases respectively, with 8 bases between them. The CDR3 consists of 15 residues. The CDR3 loop reads CASSYSGNANEKLFF. The CDR3 DNA sequence: TGTGCCAGCAGTTACTCCGGCAATGCTAATGAAAAACTGTTTTTT.

This clonotype was found a few times. The chain recombines TRBV10-3 with TRBJ2-7, with 7 nucleotides matching TRBD1. Germline CDR1 and CDR2: ENHRY and SYGVKD. The CDR3 loop spans 16 amino acids. The trim removed 7 bases at V and 0 bases at J, leaving 12 bases unmatched. DNA for the CDR3: TGTGCCATCAACAGCGGCCCGGACAGGAGCTCCTACGAGCAGTACTTC. It yields the protein CAINSGPDRSSYEQYF.

V usage is TRBV24-1 and J usage is TRBJ1-5, with a possible D match to TRBD1 (6 bases). V gave up 9 bases and J gave up 6 bases, with 17 bases separating them. Per the germline V gene, CDR1 is KGHDR and CDR2 is SFDVKD. This CDR3 comprises 14 residues. Written as DNA, the CDR3 is TGTGCCACCCTGAGGGGGAGGGTGGCTCAGCCCCAGCATTTT. This encodes CATLRGRVAQPQHF.

This clonotype has a handful of counts. The CDR3 region has the DNA TGCAGCTTAGCGGGAGTGGGGGGTAGAGAGACCCAGTACTTC. Protein product: CSLAGVGGRETQYF. The V call is TRBV29-1, the J call TRBJ2-5; TRBD2 agrees at 9 bases. Germline V gene data show CDR1 as SQVTM and CDR2 as ANQGSEA. V was pared by 8 bases and J by 4 bases, with 11 bases of the junction left unmatched. This CDR3 has 14 residues.

This clonotype was found a few times. This chain joins TRBV11-3 and TRBJ1-1, with TRBD1 matching 7 bases. CDR1 SGHNT and CDR2 YENEEA come from the germline V gene. The CDR3 length is 15 residues. V shed 5 bases and J 1 base; nucleotides not matched to a gene: 7. The CDR3 here is CASSEQGMKNTEAFF. CDR3 DNA sequence: TGTGCCAGCAGCGAACAGGGGATGAAGAACACTGAAGCTTTCTTT.

The rearrangement joins TRBV6-1 to TRBJ1-2, with 9 bases aligning to TRBD1. With 9 bases clipped from V and 2 bases from J, the junction kept 4 bases outside the gene matches. Germline-derived CDR1 and CDR2 are MNHNS and SASEGT. The CDR3 consists of 13 residues. This CDR3 reads CASTGTGNYGYTF. The CDR3, as DNA: TGTGCCAGTACCGGGACAGGGAACTATGGCTACACCTTC.

The sample holds a few counts of this clonotype. The rearrangement joins TRBV12-3 or TRBV12-4 to TRBJ2-3; no reliable D call. This CDR3 region has 14 residues. The V end was cut by 5 bases, the J end by 1 base, with 10 bases between. The CDR3: CASSVSSGTDTQYF. The CDR3 coding sequence is TGTGCCAGCAGTGTCAGTTCTGGCACAGATACGCAGTATTTT.

This sequence joins TRBV25-1 and TRBJ1-1; 8 bases agree with TRBD1. V gave up 7 bases and J gave up 4 bases; unmatched junction bases: 14. CDR3 size: 16 residues. CDR1 and CDR2 (germline): MGHDK, SYGVNS. CDR3 residues: CASIDSRQGISTEAFF. CDR3 DNA sequence: TGTGCCAGCATCGACTCCCGACAGGGGATCAGCACTGAAGCTTTCTTT.

The sample holds a few counts of this clonotype. This chain connects TRBV3-1 to TRBJ2-5; D gene ambiguous. CDR3 size: 18 residues. Looked up from germline, CDR1 is LGHDT and CDR2 is YNNKEL (reference sequence). Between the trimmed V and J ends, which lost 3 bases and 5 bases, there was a span of 25 bases. The CDR3 DNA reads TGTGCCAGCAGCCAGTATAGCCTTACGGCTAGTGGAATGGAGACCCAGTACTTC. Amino acids: CASSQYSLTASGMETQYF.

This clonotype showed up just a few times. The rearrangement joins TRBV20-1 to TRBJ1-2; D gene uncertain. The CDR3 covers 12 residues. CDR1 and CDR2 (germline): DFQATT, SNEGSKA (reference sequence). Trimming shortened V by 3 bases and J by 5 bases, and 10 bases separated the two germline ends. The CDR3 region has the DNA TGCAGTGCTAGGGACTTTGGATATGGCTACACCTTC. Translation: CSARDFGYGYTF.

This clonotype showed up just a few times. V usage is TRBV3-1 and J usage is TRBJ2-3; the D gene is possibly TRBD2 (6 bases). Germline V gene lookup returns CDR1 LGHDT and CDR2 YNNKEL (reference sequence). V was clipped by 1 base and J by 2 bases, with 10 bases between them. CDR3 length: 15 residues. The CDR3 DNA is TGTGCCAGCAGCCAAGTGGTAGCGGTCACAGATACGCAGTATTTT. As protein: CASSQVVAVTDTQYF.

In its sample, this clonotype was seen many times. The chain employs TRBV10-3 and TRBJ1-2, with D possibly TRBD1 on 5 matching bases. V was clipped by 3 bases and J by 2 bases, with 10 bases between them. Germline assignment: CDR1 ENHRY and CDR2 SYGVKD. This CDR3 contains 14 residues. CDR3 in DNA: TGTGCCATCAGTGAATCCGGGACGAACTATGGCTACACCTTC. Protein product: CAISESGTNYGYTF.

This clonotype was recorded many times. The chain joins TRBV20-1 to TRBJ2-5; D ambiguous. Germline lookup yields CDR1 DFQATT and CDR2 SNEGSKA (reference sequence). CDR3 length: 11 residues. Here the CDR3 reads CSRLVQETQYF. The DNA of the CDR3 is TGCAGCAGACTTGTCCAAGAGACCCAGTACTTC.

V usage is TRBV2 and J usage is TRBJ2-7; D may be TRBD2 (5 bases). The CDR3 spans 13 residues. The germline V and J ends were trimmed by 6 bases and 4 bases, with 13 bases remaining between them. CDR1 SNHLY and CDR2 FYNNEI come from the germline V gene. CDR3 nucleotide sequence: TGTGCCAGCAGCGATCGTCGGACTTACGAGCAGTACTTC. This sequence encodes CASSDRRTYEQYF.

This clonotype was seen a handful of times. The J gene is TRBJ2-2, the V gene TRBV12-3 or TRBV12-4; D gene uncertain. Trimming shortened V by 7 bases and J by 3 bases, and 9 bases separated the two germline ends. The length of the CDR3 is 13 residues. CDR3 loop: CASTPQDTGELFF. The CDR3 bases are TGTGCCAGCACCCCGCAGGACACCGGGGAGCTGTTTTTT.

At least ten counts were recorded for this clonotype. The chain joins TRBV29-1 to TRBJ1-4; D uncertain. V lost 4 bases to trimming and J lost 4 bases, with 16 bases between them. This CDR3 spans 15 amino acids. Germline CDR1 and CDR2: SQVTM and ANQGSEA. The CDR3 spells CSVGRTVRLNEKLFF. In nucleotides, the CDR3 is TGCAGCGTTGGACGGACGGTCCGCCTTAATGAAAAACTGTTTTTT.

This clonotype was picked up a small number of times. This rearrangement joins TRBV29-1 to TRBJ1-5; D might be TRBD1 (6 bases). Trimming took 6 bases from V and 7 from J, leaving 16 bases between them. This CDR3 region has 13 residues. Germline lookup yields CDR1 SQVTM and CDR2 ANQGSEA. The CDR3 sequence is CSVGGGGSQPQHF. The CDR3 DNA sequence: TGCAGCGTGGGGGGGGGCGGTAGCCAGCCCCAGCATTTT.

This clonotype was counted many times. This sequence joins TRBV10-3 and TRBJ1-3; 8 nucleotides align to TRBD1. From germline, CDR1 is ENHRY and CDR2 SYGVKD. CDR3 length equals 15 residues. Trimming removed 7 bases from V and 6 bases from J; junction bases left unmatched: 11. CDR3 in DNA: TGTGCCATCACCCCGGGCAGGGGGCAGGAAAACACCATATATTTT. Translated, it gives CAITPGRGQENTIYF.

A few counts support this clonotype. This rearrangement joins TRBV12-3 or TRBV12-4 to TRBJ2-3; 13 positions agree with TRBD2. V was pared by 7 bases and J by 4 bases, with 11 bases of the junction left unmatched. This CDR3 comprises 17 residues. Here the CDR3 DNA reads TGTGCCAGCACCTCACCCCGACTAGCGGGAGGCGCAGATACGCAGTATTTT. Amino acids: CASTSPRLAGGADTQYF.

This clonotype turned up a few times. This chain links TRBV21-1 with TRBJ2-2. TRBV21-1 is described as a pseudogene. This CDR3 is 15 amino acids long. CDR3 in DNA: TGTGCCAGCAGCAAAGAGACAAGGAACGTCGGGGAGCTGTTTTTT. This translates into CASSKETRNVGELFF.

This clonotype was counted a few times. The J gene is TRBJ2-1, the V gene TRBV12-3 or TRBV12-4, with 9 bases aligning to TRBD2. The trim removed 4 bases at V and 1 base at J, leaving 11 bases unmatched. The CDR3 length is 18 residues. CDR3 protein: CASSWGGRAQRSYNEQFF. The CDR3 DNA sequence: TGTGCCAGCAGTTGGGGCGGGAGGGCCCAGAGGTCCTACAATGAGCAGTTCTTC.

This clonotype came up many times. The chain employs TRBV29-1 and TRBJ2-1; D may be TRBD1 or TRBD2 (5 bases each). CDR1 SQVTM and CDR2 ANQGSEA come from the germline V gene. CDR3 size: 15 residues. V lost 7 bases, J lost 11 bases, and 27 bases lay in between. The CDR3 DNA reads TGCAGCGCCAAACCTCCGGGACCAGTGAATGCCAAGCAGTTCTTC. Translation gives CSAKPPGPVNAKQFF.

This clonotype was seen more than once but under ten times. The chain couples TRBV20-1 to TRBJ2-1, with a possible D match to TRBD2 (5 bases). V was shortened by 3 bases and J by 7 bases, with 19 bases between the two germline ends. Germline V lookup: CDR1 DFQATT, CDR2 SNEGSKA (reference sequence). This CDR3 is 15 amino acids long. CDR3 protein: CSARPRRAEKNEQFF. The CDR3 nucleotides are TGCAGTGCTAGGCCGAGGAGAGCGGAAAAAAATGAGCAGTTCTTC.

The gene calls are TRBV19 and TRBJ1-1; a possible D gene is TRBD1 (5 bases). The V and J ends lost 3 bases and 1 base respectively, with 18 bases between them. The CDR3 is 17 amino acids. Germline assignment: CDR1 LNHDA and CDR2 SQIVND (reference sequence). CDR3 bases: TGTGCCAGTAGTATTGTAATCGGGAGAGGGGAGAACACTGAAGCTTTCTTT. This translates into CASSIVIGRGENTEAFF.